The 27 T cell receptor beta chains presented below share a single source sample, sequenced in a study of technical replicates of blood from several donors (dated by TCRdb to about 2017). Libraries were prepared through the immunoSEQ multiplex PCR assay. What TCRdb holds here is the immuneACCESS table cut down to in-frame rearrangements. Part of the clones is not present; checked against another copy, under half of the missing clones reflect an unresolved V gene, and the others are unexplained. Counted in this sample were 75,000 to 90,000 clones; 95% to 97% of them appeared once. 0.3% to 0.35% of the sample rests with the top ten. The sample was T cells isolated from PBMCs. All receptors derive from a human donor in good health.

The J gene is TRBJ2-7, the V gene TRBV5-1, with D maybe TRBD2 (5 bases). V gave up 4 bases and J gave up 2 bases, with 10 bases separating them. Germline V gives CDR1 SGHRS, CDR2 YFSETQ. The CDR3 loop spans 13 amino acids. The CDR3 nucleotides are TGCGCCAGCAGCCTCGACGGGACCTACGAGCAGTACTTC. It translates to CASSLDGTYEQYF.

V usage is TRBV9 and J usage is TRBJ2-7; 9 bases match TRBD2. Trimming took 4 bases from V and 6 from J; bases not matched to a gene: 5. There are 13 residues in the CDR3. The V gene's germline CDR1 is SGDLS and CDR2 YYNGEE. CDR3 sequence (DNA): TGTGCCAGCAGCTGGAATAGCGGGAGCGAGCAGTACTTC. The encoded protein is CASSWNSGSEQYF.

DNA of the CDR3: TGTGCCAGCAGCAGACACTCCGAGCAGTACTTC. Amino acids: CASSRHSEQYF. J is TRBJ2-7 and V is TRBV6-5; D is unresolved. Per germline, CDR1 MNHEY and CDR2 SVGAGI. The CDR3 totals 11 residues. V lost 6 bases and J 6 bases, leaving 9 bases between the germline ends.

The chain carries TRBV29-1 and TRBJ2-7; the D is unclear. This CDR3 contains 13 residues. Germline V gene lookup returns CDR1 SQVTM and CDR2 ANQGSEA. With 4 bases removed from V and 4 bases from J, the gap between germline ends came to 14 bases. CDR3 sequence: CSVVASSSYEQYF. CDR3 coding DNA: TGCAGCGTTGTGGCCAGTTCCAGTTACGAGCAGTACTTC.

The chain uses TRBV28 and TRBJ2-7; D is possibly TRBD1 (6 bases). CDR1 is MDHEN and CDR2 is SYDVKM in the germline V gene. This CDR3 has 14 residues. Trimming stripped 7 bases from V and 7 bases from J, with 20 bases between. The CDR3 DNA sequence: TGTGCCAGCATGGGGGCGGCTCAGGAGAGGGAGCAGTACTTC. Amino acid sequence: CASMGAAQEREQYF.

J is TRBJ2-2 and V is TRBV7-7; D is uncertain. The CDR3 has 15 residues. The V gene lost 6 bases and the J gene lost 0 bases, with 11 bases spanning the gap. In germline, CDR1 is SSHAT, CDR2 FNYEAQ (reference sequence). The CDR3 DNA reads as TGTGCCAGCAGTCCTCCTTACACGAACACCGGGGAGCTGTTTTTT. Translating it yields CASSPPYTNTGELFF.

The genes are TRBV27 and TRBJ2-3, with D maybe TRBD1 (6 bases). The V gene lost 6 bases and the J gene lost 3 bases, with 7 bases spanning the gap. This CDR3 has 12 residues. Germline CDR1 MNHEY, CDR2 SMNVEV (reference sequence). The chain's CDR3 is CASRQGTDTQYF. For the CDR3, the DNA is TGTGCCAGCAGACAGGGTACAGATACGCAGTATTTT.

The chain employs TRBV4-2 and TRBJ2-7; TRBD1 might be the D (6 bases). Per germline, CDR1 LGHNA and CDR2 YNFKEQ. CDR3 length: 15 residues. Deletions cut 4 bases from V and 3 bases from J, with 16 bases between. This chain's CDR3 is CASSPEDRQLYEQYF. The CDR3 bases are TGTGCCAGCAGCCCTGAGGACAGACAACTCTACGAGCAGTACTTC.

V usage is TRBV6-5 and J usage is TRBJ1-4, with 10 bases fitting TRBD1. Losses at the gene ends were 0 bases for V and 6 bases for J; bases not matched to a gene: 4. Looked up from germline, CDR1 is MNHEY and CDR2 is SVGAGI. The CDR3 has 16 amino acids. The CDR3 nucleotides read TGTGCCAGCAGTTACTCGTCCGGGACAGGGGATGAAAAACTGTTTTTT. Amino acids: CASSYSSGTGDEKLFF.

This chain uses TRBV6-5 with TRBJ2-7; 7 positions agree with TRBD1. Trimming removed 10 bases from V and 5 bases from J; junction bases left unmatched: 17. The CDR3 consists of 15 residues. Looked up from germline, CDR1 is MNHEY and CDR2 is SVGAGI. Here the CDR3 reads CATYYLSGDRNEQYF. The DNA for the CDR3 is TGTGCCACCTATTATCTTTCTGGGGACAGAAACGAGCAGTACTTC.

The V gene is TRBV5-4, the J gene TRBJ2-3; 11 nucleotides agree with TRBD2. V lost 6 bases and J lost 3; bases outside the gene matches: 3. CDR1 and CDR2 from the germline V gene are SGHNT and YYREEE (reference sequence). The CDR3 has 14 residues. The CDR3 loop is CASKLAGATDTQYF. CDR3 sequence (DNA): TGTGCCAGCAAACTAGCGGGAGCAACAGATACGCAGTATTTT.

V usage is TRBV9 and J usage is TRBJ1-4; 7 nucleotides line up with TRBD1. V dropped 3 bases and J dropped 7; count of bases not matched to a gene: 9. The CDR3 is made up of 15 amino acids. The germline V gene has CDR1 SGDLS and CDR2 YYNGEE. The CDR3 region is CASSENPGGVEKLFF. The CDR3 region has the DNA TGTGCCAGCAGCGAGAATCCAGGGGGTGTTGAAAAACTGTTTTTT.

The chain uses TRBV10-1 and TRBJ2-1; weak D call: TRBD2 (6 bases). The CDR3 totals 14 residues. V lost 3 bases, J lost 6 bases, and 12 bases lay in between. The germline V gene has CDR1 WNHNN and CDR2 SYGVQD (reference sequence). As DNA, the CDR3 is TGCGCCAGCAGTGACGGGGGAGTTGGCAATGAGCAGTTCTTC. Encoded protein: CASSDGGVGNEQFF.

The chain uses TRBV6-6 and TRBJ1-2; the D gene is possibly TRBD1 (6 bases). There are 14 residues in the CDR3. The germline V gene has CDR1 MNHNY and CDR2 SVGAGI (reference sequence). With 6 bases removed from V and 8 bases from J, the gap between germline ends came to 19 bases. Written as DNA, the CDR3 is TGTGCCAGCAGCTCCATGACAGGTCCGATGGGCTACACCTTC. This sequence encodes CASSSMTGPMGYTF.

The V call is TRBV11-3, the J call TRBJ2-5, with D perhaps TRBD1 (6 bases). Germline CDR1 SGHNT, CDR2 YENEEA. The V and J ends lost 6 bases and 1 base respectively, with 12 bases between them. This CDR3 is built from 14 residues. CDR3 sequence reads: CASSPGTFQETQYF. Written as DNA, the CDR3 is TGTGCCAGCAGTCCCGGGACATTCCAAGAGACCCAGTACTTC.

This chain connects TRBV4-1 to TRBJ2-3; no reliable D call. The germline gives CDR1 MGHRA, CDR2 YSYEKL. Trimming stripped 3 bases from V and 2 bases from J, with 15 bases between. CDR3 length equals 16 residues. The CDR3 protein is CASSQVRRSVTDTQYF. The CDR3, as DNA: TGCGCCAGCAGCCAGGTGAGGCGGAGCGTCACAGATACGCAGTATTTT.

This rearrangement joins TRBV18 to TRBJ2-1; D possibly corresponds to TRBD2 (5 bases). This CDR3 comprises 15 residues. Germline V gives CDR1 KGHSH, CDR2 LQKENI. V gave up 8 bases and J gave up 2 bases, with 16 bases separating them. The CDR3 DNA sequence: TGTGCCAGCGTCGGTCGGGATAACCCCTACAATGAGCAGTTCTTC. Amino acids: CASVGRDNPYNEQFF.

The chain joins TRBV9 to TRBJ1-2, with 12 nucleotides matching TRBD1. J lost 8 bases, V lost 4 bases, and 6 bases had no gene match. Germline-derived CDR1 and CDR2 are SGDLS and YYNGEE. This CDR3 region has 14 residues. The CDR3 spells CASSPGQGATGYTF. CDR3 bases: TGTGCCAGCAGCCCGGGACAGGGGGCGACCGGCTACACCTTC.

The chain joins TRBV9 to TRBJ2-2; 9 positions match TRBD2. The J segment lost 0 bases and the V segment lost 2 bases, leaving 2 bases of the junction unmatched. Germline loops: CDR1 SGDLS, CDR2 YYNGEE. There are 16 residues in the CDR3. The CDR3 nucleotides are TGTGCCAGCAGCGTCGCTAGCGGGGCGAACACCGGGGAGCTGTTTTTT. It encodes CASSVASGANTGELFF.

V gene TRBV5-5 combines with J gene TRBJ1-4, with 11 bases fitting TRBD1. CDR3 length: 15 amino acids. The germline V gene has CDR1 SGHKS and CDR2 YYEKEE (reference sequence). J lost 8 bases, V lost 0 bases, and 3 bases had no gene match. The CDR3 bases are TGTGCCAGCAGCTTGGTTGGGACAGGGGGAGAAAAACTGTTTTTT. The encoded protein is CASSLVGTGGEKLFF.

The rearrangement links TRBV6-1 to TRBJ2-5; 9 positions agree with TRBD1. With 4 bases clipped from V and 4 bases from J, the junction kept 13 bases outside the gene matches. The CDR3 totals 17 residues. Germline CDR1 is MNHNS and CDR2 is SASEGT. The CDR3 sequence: CASSVGTGIPKGETQYF. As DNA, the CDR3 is TGTGCCAGCAGTGTAGGGACAGGGATTCCCAAGGGAGAGACCCAGTACTTC.

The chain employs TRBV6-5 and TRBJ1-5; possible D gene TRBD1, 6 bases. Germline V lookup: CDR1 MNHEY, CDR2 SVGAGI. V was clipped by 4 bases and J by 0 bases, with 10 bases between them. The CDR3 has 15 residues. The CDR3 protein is CASSFQGFSNQPQHF. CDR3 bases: TGTGCCAGCAGTTTCCAGGGGTTTAGCAATCAGCCCCAGCATTTT.

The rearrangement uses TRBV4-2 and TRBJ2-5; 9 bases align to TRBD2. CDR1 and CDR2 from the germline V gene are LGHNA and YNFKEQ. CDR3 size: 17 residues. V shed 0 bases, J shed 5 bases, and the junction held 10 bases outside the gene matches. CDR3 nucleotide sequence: TGTGCCAGCAGCCAAGATCCAGCGGGAGGTCTAGGGGAGACCCAGTACTTC. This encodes CASSQDPAGGLGETQYF.

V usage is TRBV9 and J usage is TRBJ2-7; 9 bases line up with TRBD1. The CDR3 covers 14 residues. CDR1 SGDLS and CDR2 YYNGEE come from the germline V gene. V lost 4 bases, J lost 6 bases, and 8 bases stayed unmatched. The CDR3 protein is CASSLGQGVSEQYF. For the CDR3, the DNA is TGTGCCAGCAGCTTGGGACAGGGAGTAAGCGAGCAGTACTTC.

In DNA, the CDR3 is TGTGCCAGCAGTTTAAAATTCGGGACAGGGTCTTTGGACGAGCAGTACTTC. Protein sequence: CASSLKFGTGSLDEQYF. V is TRBV28 and J is TRBJ2-7, with TRBD1 matching over 9 bases. The CDR3 sequence is 17 residues long. CDR1 and CDR2 from the germline V gene are MDHEN and SYDVKM. Trimming at V came to 2 bases and at J to 5 bases, leaving 13 bases not matched to a gene.

CDR3 sequence: CASSLAGSDEQYF. CDR3 nucleotides: TGTGCCAGCAGCTTAGCAGGGAGCGACGAGCAGTACTTC. The rearrangement joins TRBV7-7 to TRBJ2-7; D may be TRBD2 (5 bases). CDR3 length equals 13 residues. CDR1 is SSHAT, CDR2 FNYEAQ, per germline (reference sequence). V lost 0 bases to trimming and J lost 5 bases, with 8 bases between them.

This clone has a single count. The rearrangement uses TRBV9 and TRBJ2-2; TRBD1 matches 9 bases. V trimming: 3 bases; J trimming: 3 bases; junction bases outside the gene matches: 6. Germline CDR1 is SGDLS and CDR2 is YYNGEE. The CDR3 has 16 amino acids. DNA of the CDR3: TGTGCCAGCAGCGCCCGGACAGGGGATGACACCGGGGAGCTGTTTTTT. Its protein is CASSARTGDDTGELFF. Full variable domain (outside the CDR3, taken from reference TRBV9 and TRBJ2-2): DSGVTQTPKHLITATGQRVTLRCSPRSGDLSVYWYQQSLDQGLQFLIQYYNGEERAKGNILERFSAQQFPDLHSELNLSSLELGDSALYFCASSARTGDDTGELFFGEGSRLTVL.